This record looks at one TCR beta chain sequence and its context. Its antigen is still unknown. The data stem from a study of cytomegalovirus exposure and HLA in healthy donors. Study-wide points: An analysis done earlier found most TCR beta V segments productive about 87% or about 30% of the time. A few chains linked to CMV were shown in vitro to be specific for CMV antigens. The study carried out a later analysis of TCR beta sequences. It associated about 15,000 of them with specific HLA alleles at a false discovery rate of 0.05. Analysis was carried out at a later point, and it linked a missense DCLRE1C variant to TCR beta V- and J-gene trimming.

The V gene end was trimmed by 3 bases and the J gene end by 3 bases; junction bases not matched to a gene: 5. The CDR3 is made up of 14 amino acids. CDR1 is SGDLS, CDR2 YYNGEE, per germline. It was with 60 Vbeta and 13 Jbeta primers that the PCR ran. Only in-frame clones appear in the TCRdb table, and some are missing; sequencing was by immunoSEQ multiplex PCR. The sample contains about 110,000 clones, about 61% of which appear only once. Sequencing input: PBMCs. The clonotype originates from a woman in her twenties or thirties in good health and CMV-seronegative. The rearrangement links TRBV9 to TRBJ2-5, with TRBD1 matching over 7 bases. This CDR3 is CASSAGQLKETQYF. CDR3 nucleotide sequence: TGTGCCAGCAGCGCGGGACAGCTCAAAGAGACCCAGTACTTC.